This T cell receptor (beta chain) comes out of a study of blood T cell repertoires in COVID-19. Produced via immunoSEQ multiplex PCR; TCRdb's table is partial and in-frame only. Among around 60,000 clones, approximately 88% were seen once, and the ten largest hold approximately 4%. The germline CDR1 and CDR2 sequences are MNHEY and SVGEGT. With 5 bases clipped from V and 2 bases from J, the junction kept 12 bases outside the gene matches. The CDR3 sequence is 17 residues long. The chain uses TRBV6-2 or TRBV6-3 and TRBJ2-7, with 10 positions matching TRBD2. The sequencing sample was made of peripheral blood. This receptor was taken from a human donor in a cohort sampled during active COVID-19. The chain's CDR3 is CASSPDQLAGIPYEQYF. The CDR3 DNA reads TGTGCCAGCAGTCCCGATCAACTAGCGGGGATCCCCTACGAGCAGTACTTC.